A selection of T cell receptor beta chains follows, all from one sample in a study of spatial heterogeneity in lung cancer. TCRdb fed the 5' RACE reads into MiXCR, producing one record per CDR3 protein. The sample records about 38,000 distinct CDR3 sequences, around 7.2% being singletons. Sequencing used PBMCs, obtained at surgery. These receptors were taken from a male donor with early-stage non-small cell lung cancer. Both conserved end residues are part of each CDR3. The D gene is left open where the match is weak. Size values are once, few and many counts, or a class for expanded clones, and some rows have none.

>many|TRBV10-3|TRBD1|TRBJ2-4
TGTGCCATCAGTCAGGGACAGGGCAAAAACATTCAGTACTTC
CAISQGQGKNIQYF
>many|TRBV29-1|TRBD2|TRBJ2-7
TGCAGCGTCAAGCGGGGGGCCACCTACGAGCAGTACTTC
CSVKRGATYEQYF
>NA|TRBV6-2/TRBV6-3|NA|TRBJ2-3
TGTGCCAGCAGTTCTACATGGGGGGCCGCAGATACGCAGTATTTT
CASSSTWGAADTQYF
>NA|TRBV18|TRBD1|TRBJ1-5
TGTGCCAGCTCACCAGTGTCGGGCAGGGGGCGACCCAATCAGCCCCAGCATTTT
CASSPVSGRGRPNQPQHF
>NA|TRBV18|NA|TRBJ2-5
TGTGCCAGCTCACCTCGACAAGAGACCCAGTACTTC
CASSPRQETQYF
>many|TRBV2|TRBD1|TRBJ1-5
TGTGCCAGCACCCGGGACAGGGGCAGCAATCAGCCCCAGCATTTT
CASTRDRGSNQPQHF
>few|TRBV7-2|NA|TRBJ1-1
TGTGCCAGCAGCTTAGTGGGGGGGACTGGAGCGACATACAATGAAGCTTTCTTT
CASSLVGGTGATYNEAFF
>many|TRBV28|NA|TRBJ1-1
TGTGCCAGCAAGCAGGGAGACACTGAAGCTTTCTTT
CASKQGDTEAFF
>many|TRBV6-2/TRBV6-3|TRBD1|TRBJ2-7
TGTGCCAGCAATACAGGGGCAAGACAGTACTTC
CASNTGARQYF
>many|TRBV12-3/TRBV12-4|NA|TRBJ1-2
TGTGCCAGCAGTTTGGGGCAGCTCGTGCCTGGCTACACCTTC
CASSLGQLVPGYTF
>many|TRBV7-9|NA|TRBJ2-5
TGTGCCAGCAGCTCCCGGACAGCCCAAGAGACCCAGTACTTC
CASSSRTAQETQYF
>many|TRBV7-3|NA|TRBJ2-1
TGTGCCAGCAGCCCATCCCCGAGGGGTGAGCAGTTCTTC
CASSPSPRGEQFF
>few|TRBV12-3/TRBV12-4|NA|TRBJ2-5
TGTGCCAGCAGTTTCTGGGCTGAGACCCAGTACTTC
CASSFWAETQYF
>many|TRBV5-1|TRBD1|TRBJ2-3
TGCGCCAGCAGCTCGAGACAGGGAGACACAGATACGCAGTATTTT
CASSSRQGDTDTQYF
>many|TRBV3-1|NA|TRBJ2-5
TGTGCCAGCAGTTCCACTAGCCAAGAGACCCAGTACTTC
CASSSTSQETQYF
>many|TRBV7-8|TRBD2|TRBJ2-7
TGTGCCAGCAGCCTATTACTAGCGGGGGGGGCGATTCACTACGAGCAGTACTTC
CASSLLLAGGAIHYEQYF
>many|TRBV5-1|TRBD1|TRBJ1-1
TGCGCCAGCAGCCCCGGACAGGGGTTAACTGAAGCTTTCTTT
CASSPGQGLTEAFF
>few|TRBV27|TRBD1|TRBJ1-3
TGTGCCAGCAGCCAGGGACAGGGGACTCCCCTCTCTGGAAACACCATATATTTT
CASSQGQGTPLSGNTIYF
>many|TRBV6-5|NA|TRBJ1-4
TGTGCCAGCAGTCCGACGGTTGTTAATGAAAAACTGTTTTTT
CASSPTVVNEKLFF
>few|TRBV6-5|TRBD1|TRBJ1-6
TGTGCCAGCAGTTATCTGGACAGGGGACCTTCACCCCTCCACTTT
CASSYLDRGPSPLHF
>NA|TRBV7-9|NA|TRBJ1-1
TGTGCCAGCAGCTTACAGGGGACGAACACTGAAGCTCTCTTT
CASSLQGTNTEALF
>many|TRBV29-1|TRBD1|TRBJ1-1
TGCAGCGTCGGACAGGTTTTGACTGAAGCTTTCTTT
CSVGQVLTEAFF
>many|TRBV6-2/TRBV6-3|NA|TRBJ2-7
TGTGCCAGCAGTTACTTAGCGGCCGGAAGGGAGCAGTACTTC
CASSYLAAGREQYF
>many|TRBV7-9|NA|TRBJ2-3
TGTGCCAGCAGGGACACGGGGGCGGATACGCAGTATTTT
CASRDTGADTQYF
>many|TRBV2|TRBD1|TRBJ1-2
TGTGCCAGCAGTGAAGGGACAGGGGGATGGTCTGGCTACACCTTC
CASSEGTGGWSGYTF
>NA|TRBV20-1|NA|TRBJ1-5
TGCAGTGCTAGAGACGGGTCGAGGGGGGCTTATAGCAATCAGCCCCAGCATTTT
CSARDGSRGAYSNQPQHF
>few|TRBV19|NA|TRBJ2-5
TGTGCCAGTACGAACGAGCAGGGGCTGGAGACCCAGTACTTC
CASTNEQGLETQYF
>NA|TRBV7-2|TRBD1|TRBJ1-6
TGTGCCAGCAGCCCCTGGGGGTGGGGACAGGCTAATTCACCCCTCCACTTT
CASSPWGWGQANSPLHF
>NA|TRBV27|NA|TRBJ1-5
TGTGCCAGCATGCCCGACAGTACCAATCAGCCCCAGCATTTT
CASMPDSTNQPQHF
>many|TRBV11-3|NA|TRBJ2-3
TGTGCCAGCAGCGGGACGGATATGAGCACAGATACGCAGTATTTT
CASSGTDMSTDTQYF
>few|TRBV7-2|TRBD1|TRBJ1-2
TGTGCCAGCAGCTTAGGCGTAGGTGGGACAGTGAACTATGGCTACACCTTC
CASSLGVGGTVNYGYTF
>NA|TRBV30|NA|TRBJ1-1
TGTGCCTGGAGTGTGGGGGCGTACACTGAAGCTTTCTTT
CAWSVGAYTEAFF
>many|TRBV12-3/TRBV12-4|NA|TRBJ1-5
TGTGCCAGCAGTCCCTCGGTGGGGGGAGGCAATCAGCCCCAGCATTTT
CASSPSVGGGNQPQHF
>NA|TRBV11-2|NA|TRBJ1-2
TGTGCCAGCAGCTTACACCGAGGGGTGGAACTCTATGGCTACACCTTC
CASSLHRGVELYGYTF
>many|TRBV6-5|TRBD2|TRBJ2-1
TGTGCCAGCAGTTCCACTCGACGACTAGCGGGGGCCTACAATGAGCAGTTCTTC
CASSSTRRLAGAYNEQFF
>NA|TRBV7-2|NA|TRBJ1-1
TGTGCCAGCAGCTTCCCCGGACCGGGGGGCCCGAACACTGAAGCTTTCTTT
CASSFPGPGGPNTEAFF
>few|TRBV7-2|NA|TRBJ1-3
TGTGCCAGCAGCTTAGCGATTGGTGCCTCTGGAAACACCATATATTTT
CASSLAIGASGNTIYF
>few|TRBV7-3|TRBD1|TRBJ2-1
TGTGCCAGCAGCTTACAGGGGGCGGTCTACAATGAGCAGTTCTTC
CASSLQGAVYNEQFF
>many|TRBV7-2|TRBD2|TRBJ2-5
TGTGCCAGCAGCTTACAGCGGGGGAACCAAGAGACCCAGTACTTC
CASSLQRGNQETQYF
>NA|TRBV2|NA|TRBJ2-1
TGTGCCAGCAGCGTAGGACAGCGGACGGGGGAGCAGTTCTTC
CASSVGQRTGEQFF
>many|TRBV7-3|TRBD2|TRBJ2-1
TGTGCCAGCAGCTCCTACTTAGCGGGAGGATTCGATGAGCAGTTCTTC
CASSSYLAGGFDEQFF
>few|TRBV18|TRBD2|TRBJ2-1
TGTGCCAGCTCACCACGAGCGGGAGGACGTTTCAATGAGCAGTTCTTC
CASSPRAGGRFNEQFF
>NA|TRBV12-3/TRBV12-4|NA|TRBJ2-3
TGTGCCAGCAGCTCTTCCGGGACTCGTACAGATACGCAGTATTTT
CASSSSGTRTDTQYF
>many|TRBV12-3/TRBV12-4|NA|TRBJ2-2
TGTGCCAGCAGTTTGCAGGGTGGGACCGGGGAGCTGTTTTTT
CASSLQGGTGELFF
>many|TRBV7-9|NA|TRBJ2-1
TGTGCCAGCAGCCCCGGGCGCCTTTCACCTAACAATGAGCAGTTCTTC
CASSPGRLSPNNEQFF
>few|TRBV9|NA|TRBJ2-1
TGTGCCAGCAGGGTCCGGGAGCAGTTCTTC
CASRVREQFF